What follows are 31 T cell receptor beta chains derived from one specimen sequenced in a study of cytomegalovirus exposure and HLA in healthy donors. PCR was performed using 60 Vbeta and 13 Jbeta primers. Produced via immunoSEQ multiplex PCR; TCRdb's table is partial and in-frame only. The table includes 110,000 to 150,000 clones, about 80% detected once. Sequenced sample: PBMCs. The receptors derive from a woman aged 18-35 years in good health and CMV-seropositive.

The CDR3 loop reads CASSYAGQINSPLHF. The CDR3 nucleotides read TGTGCCAGCAGTTACGCGGGACAGATTAATTCACCCCTCCACTTT. The gene calls are TRBV6-5 and TRBJ1-6, with 7 bases identical to TRBD1. The CDR3 sequence is 15 residues long. The V gene end was trimmed by 2 bases and the J gene end by 6 bases; junction bases not matched to a gene: 4. From germline, CDR1 is MNHEY and CDR2 SVGAGI.

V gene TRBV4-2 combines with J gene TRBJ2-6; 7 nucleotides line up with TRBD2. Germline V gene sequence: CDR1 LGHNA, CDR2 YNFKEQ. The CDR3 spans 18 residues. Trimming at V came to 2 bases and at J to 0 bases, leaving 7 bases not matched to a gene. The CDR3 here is CASSQRAGRDSGANVLTF. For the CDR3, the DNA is TGTGCCAGCAGCCAAAGAGCGGGACGGGACTCTGGGGCCAACGTCCTGACTTTC.

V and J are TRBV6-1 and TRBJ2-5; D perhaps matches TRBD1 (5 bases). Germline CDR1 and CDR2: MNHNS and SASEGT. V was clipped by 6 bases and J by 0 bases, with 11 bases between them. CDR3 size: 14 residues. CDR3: CASRDTLYQETQYF. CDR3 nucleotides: TGTGCCAGCAGGGACACACTGTACCAAGAGACCCAGTACTTC.

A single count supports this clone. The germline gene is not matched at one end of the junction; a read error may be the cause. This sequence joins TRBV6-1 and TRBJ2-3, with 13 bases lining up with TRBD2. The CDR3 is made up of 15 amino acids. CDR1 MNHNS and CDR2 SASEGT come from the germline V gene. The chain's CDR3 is CTSILAGGNTDTQYF. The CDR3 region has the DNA TGCACCTCGATACTAGCGGGGGGGAACACAGATACGCAGTATTTT.

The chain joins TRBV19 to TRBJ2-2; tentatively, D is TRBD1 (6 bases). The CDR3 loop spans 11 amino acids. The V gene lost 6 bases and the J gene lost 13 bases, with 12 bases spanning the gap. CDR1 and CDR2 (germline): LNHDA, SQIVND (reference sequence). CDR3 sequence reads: CASRAGEVLFF. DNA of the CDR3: TGTGCCAGTAGGGCAGGGGAAGTGCTGTTTTTT.

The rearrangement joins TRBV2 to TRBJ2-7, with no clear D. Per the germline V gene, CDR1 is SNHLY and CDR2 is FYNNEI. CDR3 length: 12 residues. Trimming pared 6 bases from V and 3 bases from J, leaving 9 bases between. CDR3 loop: CASREQNYEQYF. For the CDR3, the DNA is TGTGCCAGCAGGGAACAGAACTACGAGCAGTACTTC.

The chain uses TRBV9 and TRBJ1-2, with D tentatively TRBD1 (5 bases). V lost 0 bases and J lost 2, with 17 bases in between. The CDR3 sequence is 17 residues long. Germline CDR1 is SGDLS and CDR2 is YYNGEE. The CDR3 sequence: CASSVGGAVTENYGYTF. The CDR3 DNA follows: TGTGCCAGCAGCGTAGGCGGGGCCGTCACCGAGAACTATGGCTACACCTTC. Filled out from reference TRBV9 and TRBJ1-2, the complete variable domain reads DSGVTQTPKHLITATGQRVTLRCSPRSGDLSVYWYQQSLDQGLQFLIQYYNGEERAKGNILERFSAQQFPDLHSELNLSSLELGDSALYFCASSVGGAVTENYGYTFGSGTRLTVV.

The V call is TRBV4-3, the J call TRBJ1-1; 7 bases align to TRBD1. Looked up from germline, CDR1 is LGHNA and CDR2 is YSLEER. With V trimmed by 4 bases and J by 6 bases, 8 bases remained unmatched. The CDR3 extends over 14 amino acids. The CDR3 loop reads CASSPSTGTAEAFF. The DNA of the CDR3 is TGCGCCAGCAGCCCTTCGACAGGGACCGCTGAAGCTTTCTTT.

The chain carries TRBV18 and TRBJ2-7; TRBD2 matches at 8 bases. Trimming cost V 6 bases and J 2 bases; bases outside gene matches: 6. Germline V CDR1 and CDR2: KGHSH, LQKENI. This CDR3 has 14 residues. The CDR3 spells CASSSSGVAYEQYF. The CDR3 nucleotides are TGTGCCAGCTCTAGTAGCGGGGTCGCCTACGAGCAGTACTTC.

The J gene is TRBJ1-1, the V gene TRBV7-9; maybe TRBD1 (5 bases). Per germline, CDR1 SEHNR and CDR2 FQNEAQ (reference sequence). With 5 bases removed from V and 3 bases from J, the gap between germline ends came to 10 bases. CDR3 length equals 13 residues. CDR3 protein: CASSPRQHTEAFF. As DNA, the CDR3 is TGTGCCAGCAGCCCCAGACAGCACACTGAAGCTTTCTTT.

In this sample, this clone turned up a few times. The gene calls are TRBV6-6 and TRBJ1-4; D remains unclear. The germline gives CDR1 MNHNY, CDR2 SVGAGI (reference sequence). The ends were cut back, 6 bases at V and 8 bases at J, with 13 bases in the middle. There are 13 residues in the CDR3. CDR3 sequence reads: CASRGREGEKLFF. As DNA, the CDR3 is TGTGCCAGCAGGGGTAGGGAGGGAGAAAAACTGTTTTTT.

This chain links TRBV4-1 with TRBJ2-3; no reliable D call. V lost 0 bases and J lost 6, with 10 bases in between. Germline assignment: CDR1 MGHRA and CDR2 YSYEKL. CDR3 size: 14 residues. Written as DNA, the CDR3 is TGCGCCAGCAGCCAAGATCCCTTAGCTGATACGCAGTATTTT. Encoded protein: CASSQDPLADTQYF.

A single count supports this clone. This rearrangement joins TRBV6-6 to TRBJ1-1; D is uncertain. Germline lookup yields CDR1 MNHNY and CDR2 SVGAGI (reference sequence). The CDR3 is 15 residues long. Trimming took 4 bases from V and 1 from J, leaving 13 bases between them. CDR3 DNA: TGTGCCAGCAGTTTCACCCAGACTAGGAACACTGAAGCTTTCTTT. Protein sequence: CASSFTQTRNTEAFF.

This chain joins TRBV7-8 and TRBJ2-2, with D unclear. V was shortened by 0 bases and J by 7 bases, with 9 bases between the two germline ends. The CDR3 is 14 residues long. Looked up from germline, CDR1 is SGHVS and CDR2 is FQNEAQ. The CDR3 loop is CASSLAPGRGELFF. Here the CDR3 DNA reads TGTGCCAGCAGCTTAGCGCCCGGTCGCGGGGAGCTGTTTTTT.

The CDR3, as DNA: TGTGCCAGCAGCCCCGGACTAGACTCTCTCTGGGAGACCCAGTACTTC. Translation: CASSPGLDSLWETQYF. The chain carries TRBV7-6 and TRBJ2-5, with TRBD2 matching 7 bases. The germline V gene has CDR1 SGHVS and CDR2 FNYEAQ. This CDR3 has 16 residues. The junction had 14 bases not matched to a gene; V was cut back by 5 bases and J by 5 bases.

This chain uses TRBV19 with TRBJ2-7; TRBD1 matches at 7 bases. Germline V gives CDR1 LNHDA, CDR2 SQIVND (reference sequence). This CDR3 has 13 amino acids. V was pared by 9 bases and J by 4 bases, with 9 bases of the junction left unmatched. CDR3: CASKGAGVYEQYF. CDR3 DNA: TGTGCCAGCAAGGGGGCAGGGGTATACGAGCAGTACTTC.

The CDR3: CASSGALSGHQPQHF. In DNA form, the CDR3 reads TGTGCCAGTAGTGGGGCCCTCTCCGGTCATCAGCCCCAGCATTTT. V is TRBV19 and J is TRBJ1-5, with D perhaps matching TRBD1 (5 bases). The CDR3 contains 15 residues. CDR1 and CDR2 from the germline V gene are LNHDA and SQIVND (reference sequence). Trimming left V 5 bases short and J 5 bases short, with 16 bases between.

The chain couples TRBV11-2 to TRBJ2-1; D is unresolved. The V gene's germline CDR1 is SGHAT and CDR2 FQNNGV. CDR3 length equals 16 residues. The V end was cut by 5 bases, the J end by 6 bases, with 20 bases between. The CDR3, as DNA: TGTGCCAGCAGCCCCGGAGCGTCTCCTCGAGTCAATGAGCAGTTCTTC. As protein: CASSPGASPRVNEQFF.

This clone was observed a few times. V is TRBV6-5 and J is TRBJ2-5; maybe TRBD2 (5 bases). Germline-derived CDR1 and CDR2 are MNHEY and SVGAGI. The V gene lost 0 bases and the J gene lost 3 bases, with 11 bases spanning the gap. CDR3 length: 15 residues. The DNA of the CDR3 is TGTGCCAGCAGTTACTCCCCCCGGAGGAAAGAGACCCAGTACTTC. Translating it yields CASSYSPRRKETQYF.

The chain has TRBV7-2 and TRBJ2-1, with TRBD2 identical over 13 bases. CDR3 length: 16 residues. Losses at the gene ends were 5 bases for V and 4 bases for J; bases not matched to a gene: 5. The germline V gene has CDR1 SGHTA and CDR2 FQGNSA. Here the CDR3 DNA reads TGTGCCAGCAGCAAAAGGACTAGCGGGGGTTACAATGAGCAGTTCTTC. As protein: CASSKRTSGGYNEQFF.

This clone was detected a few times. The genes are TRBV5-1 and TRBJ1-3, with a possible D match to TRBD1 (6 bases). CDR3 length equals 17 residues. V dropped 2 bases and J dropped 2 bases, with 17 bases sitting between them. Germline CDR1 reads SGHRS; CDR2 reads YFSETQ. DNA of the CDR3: TGCGCCAGCAGCTTCCTCACGGGACAAAAAGCTGGAAACACCATATATTTT. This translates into CASSFLTGQKAGNTIYF.

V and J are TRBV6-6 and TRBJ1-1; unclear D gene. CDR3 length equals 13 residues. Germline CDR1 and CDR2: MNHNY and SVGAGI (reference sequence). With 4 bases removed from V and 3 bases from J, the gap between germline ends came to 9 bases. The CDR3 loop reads CASSSHGDTEAFF. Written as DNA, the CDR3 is TGTGCCAGCAGTTCACACGGGGACACTGAAGCTTTCTTT.

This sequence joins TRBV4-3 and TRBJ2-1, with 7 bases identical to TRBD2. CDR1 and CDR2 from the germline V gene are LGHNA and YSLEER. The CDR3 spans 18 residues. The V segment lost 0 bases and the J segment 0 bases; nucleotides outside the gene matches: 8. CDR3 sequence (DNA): TGCGCCAGCAGCCAAGAAGGTGTTGGGGGGGGCTCCTACAATGAGCAGTTCTTC. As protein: CASSQEGVGGGSYNEQFF.

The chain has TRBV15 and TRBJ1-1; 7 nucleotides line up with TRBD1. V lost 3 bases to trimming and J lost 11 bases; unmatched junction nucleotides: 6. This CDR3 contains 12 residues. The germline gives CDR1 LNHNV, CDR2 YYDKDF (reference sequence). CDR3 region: CATSRPGGPAFF. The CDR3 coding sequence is TGTGCCACCAGCAGGCCAGGGGGACCCGCTTTCTTT.

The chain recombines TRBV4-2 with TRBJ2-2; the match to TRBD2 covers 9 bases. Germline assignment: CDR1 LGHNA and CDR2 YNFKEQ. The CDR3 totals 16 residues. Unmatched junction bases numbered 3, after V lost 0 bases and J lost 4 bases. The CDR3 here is CASSQEGLAGTGELFF. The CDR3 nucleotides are TGTGCCAGCAGCCAAGAGGGACTAGCTGGCACCGGGGAGCTGTTTTTT.

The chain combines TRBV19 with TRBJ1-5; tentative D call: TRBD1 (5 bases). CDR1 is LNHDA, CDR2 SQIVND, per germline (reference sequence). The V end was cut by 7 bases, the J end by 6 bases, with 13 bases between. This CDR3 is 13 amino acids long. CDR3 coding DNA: TGTGCCAGTAATAACAGGTTCCGTCAGCCCCAGCATTTT. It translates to CASNNRFRQPQHF.

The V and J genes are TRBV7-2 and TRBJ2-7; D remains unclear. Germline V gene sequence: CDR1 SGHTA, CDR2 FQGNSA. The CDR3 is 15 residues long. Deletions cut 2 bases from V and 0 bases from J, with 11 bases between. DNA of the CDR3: TGTGCCAGCAGCTTACGAGCAATGAGCTCCTACGAGCAGTACTTC. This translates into CASSLRAMSSYEQYF.

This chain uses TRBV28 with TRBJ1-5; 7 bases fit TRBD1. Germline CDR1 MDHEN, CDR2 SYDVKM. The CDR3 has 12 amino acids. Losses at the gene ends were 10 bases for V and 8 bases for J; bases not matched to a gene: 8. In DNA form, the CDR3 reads TGTGCCACCTGTATACAGGGGAAGCCCCAGCATTTT. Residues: CATCIQGKPQHF.

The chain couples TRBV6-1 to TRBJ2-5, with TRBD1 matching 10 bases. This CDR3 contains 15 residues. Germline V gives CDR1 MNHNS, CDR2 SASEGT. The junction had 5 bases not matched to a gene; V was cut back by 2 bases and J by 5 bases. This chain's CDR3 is CASSERQGAGETQYF. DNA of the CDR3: TGTGCCAGCAGTGAAAGACAGGGGGCGGGGGAGACCCAGTACTTC.

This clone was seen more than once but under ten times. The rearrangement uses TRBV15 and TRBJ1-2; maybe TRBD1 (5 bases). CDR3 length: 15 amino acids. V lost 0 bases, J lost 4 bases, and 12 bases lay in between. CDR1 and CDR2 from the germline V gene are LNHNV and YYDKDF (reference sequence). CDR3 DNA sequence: TGTGCCACCAGCAGAGATAACGGAGGGGTCTATGGCTACACCTTC. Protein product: CATSRDNGGVYGYTF.

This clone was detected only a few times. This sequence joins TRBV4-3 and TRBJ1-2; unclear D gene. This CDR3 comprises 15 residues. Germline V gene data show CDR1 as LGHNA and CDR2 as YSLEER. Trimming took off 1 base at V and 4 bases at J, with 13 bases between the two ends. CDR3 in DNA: TGCGCCAGCAGCCAAGGAACGGAGTTATCCTATGGCTACACCTTC. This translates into CASSQGTELSYGYTF.